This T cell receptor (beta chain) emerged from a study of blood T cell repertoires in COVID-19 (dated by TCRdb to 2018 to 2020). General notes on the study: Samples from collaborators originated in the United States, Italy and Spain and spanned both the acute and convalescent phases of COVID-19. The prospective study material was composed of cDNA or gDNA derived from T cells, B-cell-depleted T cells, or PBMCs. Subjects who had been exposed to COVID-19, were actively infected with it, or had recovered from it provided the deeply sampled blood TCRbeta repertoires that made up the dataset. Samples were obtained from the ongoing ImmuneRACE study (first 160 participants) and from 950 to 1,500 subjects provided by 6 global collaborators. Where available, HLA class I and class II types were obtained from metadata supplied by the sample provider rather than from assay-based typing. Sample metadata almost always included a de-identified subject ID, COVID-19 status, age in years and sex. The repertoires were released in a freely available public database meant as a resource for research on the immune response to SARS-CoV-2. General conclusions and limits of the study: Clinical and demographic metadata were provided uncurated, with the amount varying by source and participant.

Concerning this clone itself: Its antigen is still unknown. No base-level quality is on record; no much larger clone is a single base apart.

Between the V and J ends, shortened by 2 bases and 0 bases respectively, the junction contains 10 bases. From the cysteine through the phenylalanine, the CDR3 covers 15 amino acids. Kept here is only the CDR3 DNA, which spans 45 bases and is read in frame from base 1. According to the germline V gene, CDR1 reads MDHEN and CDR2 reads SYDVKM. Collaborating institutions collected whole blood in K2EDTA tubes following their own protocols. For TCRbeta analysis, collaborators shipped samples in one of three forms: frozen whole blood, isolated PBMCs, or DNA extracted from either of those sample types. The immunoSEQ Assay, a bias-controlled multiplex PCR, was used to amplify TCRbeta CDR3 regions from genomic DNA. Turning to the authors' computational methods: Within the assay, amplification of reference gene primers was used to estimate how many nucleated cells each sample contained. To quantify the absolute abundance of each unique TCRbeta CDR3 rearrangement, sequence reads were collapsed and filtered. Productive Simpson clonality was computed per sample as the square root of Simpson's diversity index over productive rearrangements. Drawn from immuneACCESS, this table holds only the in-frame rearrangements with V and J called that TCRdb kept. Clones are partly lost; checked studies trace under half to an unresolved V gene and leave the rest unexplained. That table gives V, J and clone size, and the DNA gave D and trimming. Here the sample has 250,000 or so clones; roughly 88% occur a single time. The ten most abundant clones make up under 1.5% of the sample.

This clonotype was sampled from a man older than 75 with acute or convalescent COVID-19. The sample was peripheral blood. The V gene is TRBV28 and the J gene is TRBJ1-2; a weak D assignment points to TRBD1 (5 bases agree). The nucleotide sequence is TGTGCCAGCAGTTTAACAGGTCGAGCTAACTATGGCTACACCTTC. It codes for CASSLTGRANYGYTF.